The 25 T cell receptor beta chains below were found in one sample sequenced in a study of T cells in Graves' hyperthyroidism and ophthalmopathy. Amplification of TCR beta CDR3 regions used RNA as the template. A first-round RT-PCR of the TCR CDR3 used the HTBI primer set. Using its own MiXCR run on the multiplex PCR reads, TCRdb lists one record per CDR3 protein. The table shows hundreds of thousands of distinct CDR3 sequences, with over 15% occurring only once. The sample comprised blood. Receptor source: a young woman with Graves' hyperthyroidism.

There are many counts of this clonotype. The rearrangement uses TRBV20-1 and TRBJ2-1; D not resolved. The V and J ends lost 5 bases and 9 bases respectively, with 8 bases between them. The germline V gene encodes CDR1 DFQATT and CDR2 SNEGSKA (reference sequence). This CDR3 region has 10 residues. This chain's CDR3 is CSAPDGEQFF. The CDR3 DNA reads as TGCAGTGCTCCCGACGGTGAGCAGTTCTTC.

This clonotype appeared many times. The V and J genes are TRBV28 and TRBJ2-1; a possible D gene is TRBD2 (5 bases). Trimming left V 8 bases short and J 8 bases short, with 16 bases between. CDR1 and CDR2 from the germline V gene are MDHEN and SYDVKM. The CDR3 totals 13 residues. The CDR3 reads CASGESAGDEQFF. DNA of the CDR3: TGTGCCAGCGGTGAGTCCGCCGGGGATGAGCAGTTCTTC.

This clonotype was recorded a few times. The rearrangement uses TRBV10-2 and TRBJ1-2; 7 bases are a match to TRBD1. Germline values: CDR1 WSHSY, CDR2 SAAADI. This CDR3 contains 14 residues. Germline trimming cut 5 bases from V and 8 bases from J; bases unmatched to any gene: 11. The CDR3 loop is CASSLISQGSGYTF. The CDR3 coding sequence is TGCGCCAGCAGTCTAATATCACAGGGGTCGGGCTACACCTTC.

This clonotype turned up a few times. The chain links TRBV29-1 to TRBJ2-7, with TRBD1 matching over 11 bases. V dropped 7 bases and J dropped 4; count of bases not matched to a gene: 9. This CDR3 has 14 amino acids. The germline V gene encodes CDR1 SQVTM and CDR2 ANQGSEA. The CDR3 nucleotides are TGCAGCGCAAATGCCGGGACAGGGGGATACGAGCAGTACTTC. This gives the protein CSANAGTGGYEQYF.

This clonotype was recorded at least ten times. The CDR3: CASSYSGLAGVGGELFF. The CDR3 nucleotides read TGTGCCAGCAGTTACTCGGGACTAGCGGGAGTTGGCGGGGAGCTGTTTTTT. The chain combines TRBV6-5 with TRBJ2-2, with 14 bases fitting TRBD2. This CDR3 spans 17 amino acids. V was clipped by 0 bases and J by 7 bases; unmatched bases: 4. Germline-derived CDR1 and CDR2 are MNHEY and SVGAGI.

This clonotype has ten or more counts. The CDR3 sequence: CASSERMNTEAFF. The CDR3 bases are TGTGCCAGCAGTGAACGGATGAACACTGAAGCTTTCTTT. The chain links TRBV2 to TRBJ1-1; D remains unclear. The V gene's germline CDR1 is SNHLY and CDR2 FYNNEI. V was shortened by 2 bases and J by 0 bases, with 4 bases between the two germline ends. This CDR3 comprises 13 residues.

This clonotype was seen repeatedly, ten times or more. The genes are TRBV7-8 and TRBJ2-3; D gene uncertain. The length of the CDR3 is 14 residues. The germline CDR1 and CDR2 sequences are SGHVS and FQNEAQ. Trimming shortened V by 3 bases and J by 1 base, and 8 bases separated the two germline ends. This chain's CDR3 is CASSLVWGTDTQYF. In nucleotides, the CDR3 is TGTGCCAGCAGCTTGGTCTGGGGCACAGATACGCAGTATTTT.

In regard to this clonotype: This clone may be a read error of a much larger clone one base away. The chain uses TRBV28 and TRBJ1-4; the D is unclear. The CDR3 is 15 residues long. Germline loops: CDR1 MDHEN, CDR2 SYDVKM. As DNA, the CDR3 is TGTACCAGCAGTATCCTCGGGAGTACCTTTGAAAAACTGTTTTTT. Its protein product is CTSSILGSTFEKLFF.

The chain employs TRBV29-1 and TRBJ1-1; the D is unclear. The V gene's germline CDR1 is SQVTM and CDR2 ANQGSEA. CDR3 length: 13 amino acids. Trimming removed 6 bases at V and 0 bases at J, with 11 bases between. DNA of the CDR3: TGCAGCGTGGTGATAGGACTGAACACTGAAGCTTTCTTT. This sequence encodes CSVVIGLNTEAFF. Complete variable domain (other parts from reference TRBV29-1 and TRBJ1-1): SAVISQKPSRDICQRGTSLTIQCQVDSQVTMMFWYRQQPGQSLTLIATANQGSEATYESGFVIDKFPISRPNLTFSTLTVSNMSPEDSSIYLCSVVIGLNTEAFFGQGTRLTVV.

CDR3 in amino acids: CASSFGGAQYEQYF. CDR3 DNA: TGTGCCAGCAGTTTTGGGGGGGCCCAGTACGAGCAGTACTTC. This rearrangement joins TRBV12-3 or TRBV12-4 to TRBJ2-7; tentatively, D is TRBD2 (7 bases). The germline V and J ends were trimmed by 3 bases and 4 bases, with 13 bases remaining between them. The CDR3 covers 14 residues.

With respect to this clonotype: A much larger clone differs by one base, so this may be a read error. The CDR3 spells CASSPRDRANEQFF. The DNA for the CDR3 is TGCGCCAGCAGCCCCCGGGACAGGGCAAATGAGCAGTTCTTC. V gene TRBV5-8 combines with J gene TRBJ2-1; TRBD1 matches 9 bases. The germline V gene has CDR1 SGHTS and CDR2 YDEGEE. This CDR3 is built from 14 residues.

This clonotype appeared a few times. The chain employs TRBV10-1 and TRBJ2-4, with D tentatively TRBD2 (5 bases). V was pared by 3 bases and J by 0 bases, with 9 bases between. CDR1 and CDR2 from the germline V gene are WNHNN and SYGVQD (reference sequence). The CDR3 totals 15 residues. This CDR3 reads CASSDPEVAKNIQYF. The CDR3 DNA follows: TGCGCCAGCAGTGACCCGGAGGTAGCCAAAAACATTCAGTACTTC.

This clonotype was observed at least ten times. The V gene is TRBV20-1, the J gene TRBJ2-5; D possibly corresponds to TRBD1 (6 bases). V was cut by 3 bases and J by 2 bases, with 10 bases left in between. In germline, CDR1 is DFQATT, CDR2 SNEGSKA (reference sequence). CDR3 length: 13 amino acids. The CDR3 nucleotides read TGCAGTGCTAGTAGGACAGATCAAGAGACCCAGTACTTC. Its protein product is CSASRTDQETQYF.

The V and J genes are TRBV20-1 and TRBJ2-7, with TRBD2 matching over 16 bases. Germline CDR1 reads DFQATT; CDR2 reads SNEGSKA (reference sequence). V was clipped by 1 base and J by 5 bases; unmatched bases: 11. This CDR3 is 18 amino acids long. CDR3 nucleotides: TGCAGTGCTAGAGGCCCTGGGACTAGCGGGAGGGCCCTCCACGAGCAGTACTTC. The encoded protein is CSARGPGTSGRALHEQYF.

The table lists this clonotype with many counts. The CDR3 nucleotides read TGTGCCTGGAGCCCAGGGGCCTATGGCTACACCTTC. Translated, it gives CAWSPGAYGYTF. The rearrangement joins TRBV30 to TRBJ1-2; weak D call: TRBD1 (6 bases). The V end was cut by 3 bases, the J end by 4 bases, with 9 bases between. Germline CDR1 and CDR2: GTSNPN and SVGIG (reference sequence). The CDR3 extends over 12 amino acids.

This clonotype was observed at least ten times. The genes are TRBV6-1 and TRBJ1-1; D is unresolved. V lost 2 bases to trimming and J lost 1 base, with 8 bases between them. This CDR3 is built from 14 residues. Germline CDR1 and CDR2: MNHNS and SASEGT. CDR3 region: CASSEHRGNTEAFF. The CDR3 DNA reads as TGTGCCAGCAGTGAACATCGGGGGAACACTGAAGCTTTCTTT.

This chain uses TRBV2 with TRBJ2-5; 11 bases agree with TRBD1. This CDR3 spans 17 amino acids. Germline V gives CDR1 SNHLY, CDR2 FYNNEI. After removal of 8 bases from V and 3 bases from J, the junction contained 14 bases not matched to a gene. The CDR3 loop is CASGDAWWDRGEETQYF. CDR3 nucleotides: TGTGCCAGCGGGGACGCCTGGTGGGACAGGGGGGAAGAGACCCAGTACTTC.

This clonotype has a count of ten or more. The rearrangement uses TRBV11-1 and TRBJ2-1, with TRBD1 as a possible D gene (5 bases). CDR3 length equals 12 residues. V gave up 2 bases and J gave up 8 bases, with 7 bases separating them. Germline assignment: CDR1 SGHAT and CDR2 FQDESV (reference sequence). The CDR3 DNA reads as TGTGCCAGCAGCTTAAGGGGTCATGAGCAGTTCTTC. It codes for CASSLRGHEQFF.

This chain links TRBV4-3 with TRBJ1-2, with TRBD1 matching over 9 bases. Germline V gene lookup returns CDR1 LGHNA and CDR2 YSLEER. J lost 4 bases, V lost 1 base, and 16 bases had no gene match. This CDR3 is built from 19 residues. CDR3 in DNA: TGCGCCAGCAGCCAAGTCATGAGGGGTACAGGGGGCTTTGGCTATGGCTACACCTTC. Translating it yields CASSQVMRGTGGFGYGYTF.

This clonotype was counted a few times. The rearrangement links TRBV7-8 to TRBJ2-3, with TRBD1 as a possible D gene (5 bases). With 11 bases removed from V and 5 bases from J, the gap between germline ends came to 14 bases. Germline-derived CDR1 and CDR2 are SGHVS and FQNEAQ. This CDR3 comprises 12 residues. The CDR3 reads CAGARPRDTQYF. CDR3 nucleotide sequence: TGTGCCGGGGCCCGTCCGAGAGATACGCAGTATTTT.

This clonotype has a count of ten or more. The chain recombines TRBV20-1 with TRBJ2-1; D may be TRBD1 (5 bases). Germline V gene data show CDR1 as DFQATT and CDR2 as SNEGSKA (reference sequence). V lost 1 base, J lost 0 bases, and 10 bases lay in between. The CDR3 has 15 residues. The DNA of the CDR3 is TGCAGTGCTAGAGCACAGGCAGCCTCCTACAATGAGCAGTTCTTC. Translation: CSARAQAASYNEQFF.

This clonotype turned up a few times. The V gene is TRBV6-2 or TRBV6-3, the J gene TRBJ2-1; 7 bases are a match to TRBD1. The CDR3 sequence is 11 residues long. V gave up 7 bases and J gave up 9 bases; unmatched junction bases: 3. The germline V gene encodes CDR1 MNHEY and CDR2 SVGEGT. CDR3 nucleotide sequence: TGTGCCAGCAAAGGGGGCGCTGAGCAGTTCTTC. Translated, it gives CASKGGAEQFF.

This clonotype came up many times. V gene TRBV6-1 combines with J gene TRBJ2-5, with D perhaps TRBD2 (7 bases). Trimming removed 7 bases from V and 5 bases from J, with 17 bases in between. In germline, CDR1 is MNHNS, CDR2 SASEGT. This CDR3 has 14 residues. The CDR3 DNA reads as TGTGCCAGCATGGACGGGGGGCTCCAGGAGACCCAGTACTTC. Translation gives CASMDGGLQETQYF.

The chain links TRBV20-1 to TRBJ2-1; 7 bases line up with TRBD2. The length of the CDR3 is 16 residues. Germline CDR1 is DFQATT and CDR2 is SNEGSKA (reference sequence). Trimming removed 5 bases from V and 0 bases from J; junction bases left unmatched: 10. The CDR3 DNA is TGCAGTGCTTCCTCGATAGCGGGTAGCTCCTACAATGAGCAGTTCTTC. Its protein product is CSASSIAGSSYNEQFF.

This clonotype has a count of ten or more. The chain is built from TRBV3-1 and TRBJ2-1, with 9 bases matching TRBD2. The V and J ends lost 7 bases and 2 bases, in that order; junction bases with no gene match: 9. Germline CDR1 LGHDT, CDR2 YNNKEL (reference sequence). The CDR3 extends over 16 amino acids. This CDR3 reads CASNLGLAPPYNEQFF. The CDR3 coding sequence is TGTGCCAGCAACCTTGGACTAGCGCCTCCCTACAATGAGCAGTTCTTC.